This is a list of T cell receptor beta chains from one sample in a study of T cell repertoires in cytomegalovirus infection. TCRdb called the reads again in MiXCR, with one record for every CDR3 protein. This sample carries around 300,000 distinct CDR3 sequences, over 7.5% of them seen once, and the ten largest clones take around 4.5%. Sequencing input: PBMCs. These receptors were collected from a human donor in good health (CMV status not recorded). Some clones in this sample may be carry-over from other donors' samples. Both conserved end residues are part of each CDR3. A D gene is named only where the DNA matches it firmly. Rows give clone size only sometimes, using once, few, many, or a class for an expanded clone.

.,17,TRBV7-3,TRBJ2-3,.,TGTGCCAGCAGCTTAAGGGGGGGGGGCAAAGGCACAGATACGCAGTATTTT,CASSLRGGGKGTDTQYF
TRBD1,14,TRBV12-3/TRBV12-4,TRBJ2-3,.,TGTGCCAGCAGAGTGACAGGGGGCACAGATACGCAGTATTTT,CASRVTGGTDTQYF
.,15,TRBV9,TRBJ1-1,few,TGTGCCAGCAGCGTAAGCTCCACCAGGGGCACTGAAGCTTTCTTT,CASSVSSTRGTEAFF
.,13,TRBV7-2,TRBJ1-1,few,TGTGCCAGCAGAGGACCGATGAACACTGAAGCTTTCTTT,CASRGPMNTEAFF
TRBD1,12,TRBV2,TRBJ1-2,.,TGTGCCAGCAGTTTACAGGGGGCTGGCTACACCTTC,CASSLQGAGYTF
.,17,TRBV20-1,TRBJ2-7,many,TGCAGTGCTAGAGATCCCAGGGCCCAAACCCGGCCCTACGAGCAGTACTTC,CSARDPRAQTRPYEQYF
.,15,TRBV7-9,TRBJ2-7,few,TGTGCCAGCAGCCCCCGGGACCGGGCGGTGTACGAGCAGTACTTC,CASSPRDRAVYEQYF
TRBD2,14,TRBV7-2,TRBJ2-1,many,TGTGCCAGCAGCTTAGGGCGGGAGTTTAGTGAGCAGTTCTTC,CASSLGREFSEQFF
.,15,TRBV6-1,TRBJ2-6,.,TGTGCCAGCACCCCAACAGCCTCTGGGGCCAACGTCCTGACTTTC,CASTPTASGANVLTF
TRBD1,16,TRBV5-6,TRBJ2-2,many,TGTGCCAGCAGCCCCCGACAGGGGATAGGAACCGGGGAGCTGTTTTTT,CASSPRQGIGTGELFF